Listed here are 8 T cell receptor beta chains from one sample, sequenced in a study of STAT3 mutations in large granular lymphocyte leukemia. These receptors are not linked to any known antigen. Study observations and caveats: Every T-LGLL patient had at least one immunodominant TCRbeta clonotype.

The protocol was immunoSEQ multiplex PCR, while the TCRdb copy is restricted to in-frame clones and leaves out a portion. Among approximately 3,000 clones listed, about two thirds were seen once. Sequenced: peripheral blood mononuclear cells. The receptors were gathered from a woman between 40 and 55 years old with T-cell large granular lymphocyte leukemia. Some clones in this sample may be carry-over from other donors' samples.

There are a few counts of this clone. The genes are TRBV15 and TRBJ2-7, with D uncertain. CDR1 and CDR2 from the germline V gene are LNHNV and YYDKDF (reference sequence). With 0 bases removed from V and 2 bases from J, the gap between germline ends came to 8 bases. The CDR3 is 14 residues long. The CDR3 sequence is CATSRDVVAYEQYF. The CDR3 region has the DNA TGTGCCACCAGCAGAGATGTAGTAGCCTACGAGCAGTACTTC.

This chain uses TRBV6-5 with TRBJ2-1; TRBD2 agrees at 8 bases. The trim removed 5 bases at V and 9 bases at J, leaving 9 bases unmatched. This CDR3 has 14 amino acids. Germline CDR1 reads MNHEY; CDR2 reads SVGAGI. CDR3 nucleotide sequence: TGTGCCAGCAGTCTAGCGGGCTTGGGGTCTGAGCAGTTCTTC. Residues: CASSLAGLGSEQFF.

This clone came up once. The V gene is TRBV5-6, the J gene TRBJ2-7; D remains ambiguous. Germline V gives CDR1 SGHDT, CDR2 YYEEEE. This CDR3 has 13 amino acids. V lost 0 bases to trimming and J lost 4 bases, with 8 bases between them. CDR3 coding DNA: TGTGCCAGCAGCTTGGTTTCCGTGTACGAGCAGTACTTC. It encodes CASSLVSVYEQYF.

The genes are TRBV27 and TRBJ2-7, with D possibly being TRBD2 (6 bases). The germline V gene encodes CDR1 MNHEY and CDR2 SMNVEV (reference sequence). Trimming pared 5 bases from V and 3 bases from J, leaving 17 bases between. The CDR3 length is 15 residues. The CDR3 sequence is CASSPRVSGFYEQYF. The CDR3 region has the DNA TGTGCCAGCAGTCCCCGGGTTAGCGGCTTCTACGAGCAGTACTTC.

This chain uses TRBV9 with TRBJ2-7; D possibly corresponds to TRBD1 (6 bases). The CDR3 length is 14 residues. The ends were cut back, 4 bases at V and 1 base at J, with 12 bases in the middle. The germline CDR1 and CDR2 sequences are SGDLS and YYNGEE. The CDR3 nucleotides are TGTGCCAGCAGCCCCTTAGACAGGTCCTACGAGCAGTACTTC. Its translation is CASSPLDRSYEQYF.

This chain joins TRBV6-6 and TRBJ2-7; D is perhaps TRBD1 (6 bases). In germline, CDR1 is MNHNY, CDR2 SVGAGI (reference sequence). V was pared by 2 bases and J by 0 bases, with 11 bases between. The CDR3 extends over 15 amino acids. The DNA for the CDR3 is TGTGCCAGCAGTTACGGACAGCACAGCTCCTACGAGCAGTACTTC. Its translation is CASSYGQHSSYEQYF.

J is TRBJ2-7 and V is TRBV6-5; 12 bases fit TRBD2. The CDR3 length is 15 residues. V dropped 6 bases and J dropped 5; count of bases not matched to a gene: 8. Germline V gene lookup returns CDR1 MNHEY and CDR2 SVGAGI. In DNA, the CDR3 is TGTGCCAGCAGGACTCTAGCGGGAGGGCCCCACGAGCAGTACTTC. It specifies CASRTLAGGPHEQYF.

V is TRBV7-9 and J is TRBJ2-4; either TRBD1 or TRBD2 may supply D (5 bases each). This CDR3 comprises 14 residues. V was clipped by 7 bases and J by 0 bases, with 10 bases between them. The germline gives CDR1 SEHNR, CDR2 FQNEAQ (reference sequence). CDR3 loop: CASMEGTAKNIQYF. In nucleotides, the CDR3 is TGTGCCAGCATGGAAGGGACAGCCAAAAACATTCAGTACTTC.